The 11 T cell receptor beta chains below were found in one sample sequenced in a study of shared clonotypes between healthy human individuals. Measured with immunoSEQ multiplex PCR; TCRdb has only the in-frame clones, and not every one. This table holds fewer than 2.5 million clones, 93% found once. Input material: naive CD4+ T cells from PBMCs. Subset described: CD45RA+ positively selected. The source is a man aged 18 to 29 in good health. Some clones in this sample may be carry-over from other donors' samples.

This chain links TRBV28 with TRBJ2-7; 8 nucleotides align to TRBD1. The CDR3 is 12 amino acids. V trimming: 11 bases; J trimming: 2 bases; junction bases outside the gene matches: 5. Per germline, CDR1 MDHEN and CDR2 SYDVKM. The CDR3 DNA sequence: TGTGCCCTACAGGGGGATACCTACGAGCAGTACTTC. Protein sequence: CALQGDTYEQYF.

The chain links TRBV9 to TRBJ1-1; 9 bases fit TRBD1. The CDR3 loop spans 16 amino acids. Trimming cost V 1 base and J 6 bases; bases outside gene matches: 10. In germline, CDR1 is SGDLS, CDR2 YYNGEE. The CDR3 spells CASSVRPGQGISEAFF. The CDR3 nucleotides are TGTGCCAGCAGCGTACGGCCCGGACAGGGGATCTCTGAAGCTTTCTTT. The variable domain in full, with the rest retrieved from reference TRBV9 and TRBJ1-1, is DSGVTQTPKHLITATGQRVTLRCSPRSGDLSVYWYQQSLDQGLQFLIQYYNGEERAKGNILERFSAQQFPDLHSELNLSSLELGDSALYFCASSVRPGQGISEAFFGQGTRLTVV.

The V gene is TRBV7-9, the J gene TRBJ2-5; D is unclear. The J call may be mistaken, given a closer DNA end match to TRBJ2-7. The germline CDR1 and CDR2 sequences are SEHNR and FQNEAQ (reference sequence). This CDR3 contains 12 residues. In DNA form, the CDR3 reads TGTGCCAGCAGCTTAGTTCTCTACGAGCAGTACTTC. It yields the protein CASSLVLYEQYF.

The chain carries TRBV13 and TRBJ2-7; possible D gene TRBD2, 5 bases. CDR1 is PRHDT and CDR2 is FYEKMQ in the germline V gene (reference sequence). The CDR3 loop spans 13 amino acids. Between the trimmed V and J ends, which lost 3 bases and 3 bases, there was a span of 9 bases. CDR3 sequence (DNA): TGTGCCAGCAGCTTCGTACGGGACTACGAGCAGTACTTC. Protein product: CASSFVRDYEQYF.

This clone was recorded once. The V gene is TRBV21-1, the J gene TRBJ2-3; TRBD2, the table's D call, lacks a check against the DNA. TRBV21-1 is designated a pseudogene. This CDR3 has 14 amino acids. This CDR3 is CASTSGGWSGTQYF. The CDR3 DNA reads TGTGCCAGCACTAGCGGGGGCTGGTCAGGTACGCAGTATTTT.

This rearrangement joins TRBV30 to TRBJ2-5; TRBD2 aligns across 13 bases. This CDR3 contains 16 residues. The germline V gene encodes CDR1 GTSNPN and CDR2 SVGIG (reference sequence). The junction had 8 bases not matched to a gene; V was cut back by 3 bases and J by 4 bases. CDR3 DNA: TGTGCCTGGAGAAGACTAGCGGGAGGACTGGGAGAGACCCAGTACTTC. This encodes CAWRRLAGGLGETQYF.

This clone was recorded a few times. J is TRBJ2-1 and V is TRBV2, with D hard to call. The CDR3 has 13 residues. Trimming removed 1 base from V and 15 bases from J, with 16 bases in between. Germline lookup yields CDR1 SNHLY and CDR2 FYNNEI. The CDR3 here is CASSEEGPAEPFF. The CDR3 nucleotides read TGTGCCAGCAGTGAAGAAGGTCCGGCGGAACCGTTCTTC.

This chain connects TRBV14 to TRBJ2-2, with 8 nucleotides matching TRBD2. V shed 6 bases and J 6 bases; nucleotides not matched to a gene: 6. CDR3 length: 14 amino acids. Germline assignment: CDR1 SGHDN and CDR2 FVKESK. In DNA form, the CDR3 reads TGTGCCAGCAGTCTTCTAGCGGGCTCCGGGGAGCTGTTTTTT. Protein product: CASSLLAGSGELFF.

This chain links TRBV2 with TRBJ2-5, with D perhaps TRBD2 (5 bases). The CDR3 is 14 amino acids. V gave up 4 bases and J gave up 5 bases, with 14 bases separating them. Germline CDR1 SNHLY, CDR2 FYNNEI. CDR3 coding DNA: TGTGCCAGCAGTGGCCGGAGAGGGTGGGAGACCCAGTACTTC. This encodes CASSGRRGWETQYF.

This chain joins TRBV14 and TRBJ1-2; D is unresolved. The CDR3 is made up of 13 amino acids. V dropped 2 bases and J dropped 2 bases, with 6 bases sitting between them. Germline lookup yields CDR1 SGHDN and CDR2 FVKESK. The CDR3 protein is CASSQSLNYGYTF. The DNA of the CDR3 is TGTGCCAGCAGCCAATCATTAAACTATGGCTACACCTTC.

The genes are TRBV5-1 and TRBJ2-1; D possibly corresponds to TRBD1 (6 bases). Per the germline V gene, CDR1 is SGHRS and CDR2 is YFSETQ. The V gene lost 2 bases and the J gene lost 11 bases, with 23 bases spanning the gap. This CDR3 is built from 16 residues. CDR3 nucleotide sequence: TGCGCCAGCAGCTTTACCGGGACAACCCCGAGGGGTAAGCAGTTCTTC. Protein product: CASSFTGTTPRGKQFF.